What follows is one T cell receptor beta chain and its context. Its antigen is unknown. Use of 60 Vbeta and 13 Jbeta primers characterized the PCR. Using immunoSEQ multiplex PCR, the repertoire was profiled, and TCRdb retains in-frame clones only, with some absent. The repertoire holds 140,000 to 150,000 clones, with 84% as singletons. Germline CDR1 MNHNS, CDR2 SASEGT. J gave up 4 bases and V 6 bases, and 11 bases lay outside the gene matches. This CDR3 is built from 15 residues. This sample stems from a study of cytomegalovirus exposure and HLA in healthy donors. Study-level results: Diagnosis of cytomegalovirus status made by the classifier reportedly showed high specificity and sensitivity. A few chains linked to CMV were shown in vitro to be specific for CMV antigens. Most TCR sequences were uncommon, yet certain public TCRs appeared in many donors. An analysis done earlier found most TCR beta V segments productive about 87% or about 30% of the time.

The sequenced sample was PBMCs. This receptor was taken from a boy aged 2 to 9 in good health and CMV-seronegative. The chain recombines TRBV6-1 with TRBJ2-5; 7 nucleotides match TRBD2. The CDR3 DNA is TGTGCCAGCAGCGCCACTAGCGAGTTACTAGAGACCCAGTACTTC. Its protein product is CASSATSELLETQYF.